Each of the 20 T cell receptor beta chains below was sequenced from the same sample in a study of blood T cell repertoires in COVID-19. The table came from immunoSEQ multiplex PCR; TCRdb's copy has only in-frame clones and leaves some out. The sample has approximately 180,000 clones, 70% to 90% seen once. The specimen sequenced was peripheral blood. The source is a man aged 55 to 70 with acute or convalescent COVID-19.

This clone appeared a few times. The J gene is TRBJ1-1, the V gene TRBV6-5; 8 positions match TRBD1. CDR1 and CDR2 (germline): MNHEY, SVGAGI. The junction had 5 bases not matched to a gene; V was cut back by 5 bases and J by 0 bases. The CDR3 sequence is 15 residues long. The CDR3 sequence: CASSPGTGMNTEAFF. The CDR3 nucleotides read TGTGCCAGCAGTCCAGGGACAGGCATGAACACTGAAGCTTTCTTT.

DNA of the CDR3: TGCGCCAGCAGCTTGGGGCGGCCCGACGACGGCTACACCTTC. Translating gives CASSLGRPDDGYTF. The chain combines TRBV5-1 with TRBJ1-2; no clear D gene. This CDR3 contains 14 residues. V was shortened by 0 bases and J by 8 bases, with 14 bases between the two germline ends. The germline CDR1 and CDR2 sequences are SGHRS and YFSETQ.

The CDR3 protein is CASSIFPIGAFF. The CDR3 DNA reads TGTGCCAGCAGCATCTTCCCGATCGGAGCTTTCTTT. The genes are TRBV21-1 and TRBJ1-1. TRBV21-1 is termed a pseudogene. The CDR3 extends over 12 amino acids.

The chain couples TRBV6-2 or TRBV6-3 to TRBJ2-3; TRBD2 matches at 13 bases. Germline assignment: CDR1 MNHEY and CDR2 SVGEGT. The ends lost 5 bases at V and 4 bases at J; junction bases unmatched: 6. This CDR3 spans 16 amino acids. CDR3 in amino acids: CASSKGTSGIADTQYF. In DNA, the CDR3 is TGTGCCAGCAGTAAAGGGACTAGCGGGATTGCAGATACGCAGTATTTT.

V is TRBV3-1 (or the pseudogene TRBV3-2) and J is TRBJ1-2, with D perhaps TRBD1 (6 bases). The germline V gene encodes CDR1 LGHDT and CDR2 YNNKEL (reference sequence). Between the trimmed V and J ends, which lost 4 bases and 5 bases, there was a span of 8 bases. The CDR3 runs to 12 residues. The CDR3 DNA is TGTGCCAGCAGCCGGACAGCATATGGCTACACCTTC. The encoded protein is CASSRTAYGYTF.

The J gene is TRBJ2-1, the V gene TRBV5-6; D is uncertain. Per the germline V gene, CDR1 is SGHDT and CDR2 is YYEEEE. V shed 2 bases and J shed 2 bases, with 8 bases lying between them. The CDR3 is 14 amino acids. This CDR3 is CASSLRQAYNEQFF. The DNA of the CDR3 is TGTGCCAGCAGCTTAAGACAAGCCTACAATGAGCAGTTCTTC.

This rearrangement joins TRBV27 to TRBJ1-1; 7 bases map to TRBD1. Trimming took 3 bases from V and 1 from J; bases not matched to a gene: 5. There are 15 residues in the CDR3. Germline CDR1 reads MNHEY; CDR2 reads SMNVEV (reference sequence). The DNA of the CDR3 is TGTGCCAGCAGTTTTACAGGGGCCCCGAACACTGAAGCTTTCTTT. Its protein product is CASSFTGAPNTEAFF.

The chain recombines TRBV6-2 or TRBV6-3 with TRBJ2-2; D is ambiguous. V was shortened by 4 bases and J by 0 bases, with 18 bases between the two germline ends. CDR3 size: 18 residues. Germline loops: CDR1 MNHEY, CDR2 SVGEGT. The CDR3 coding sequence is TGTGCCAGCAGTTCCCCACCCCGTGTAGCAGCGAACACCGGGGAGCTGTTTTTT. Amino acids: CASSSPPRVAANTGELFF.

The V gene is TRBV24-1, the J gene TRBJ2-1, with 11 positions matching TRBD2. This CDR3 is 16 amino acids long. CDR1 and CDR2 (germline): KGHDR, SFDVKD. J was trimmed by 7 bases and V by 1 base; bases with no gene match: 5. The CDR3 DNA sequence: TGTGCCACCAGTGATTTTCATGCTAGCGGGAGGAATGAGCAGTTCTTC. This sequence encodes CATSDFHASGRNEQFF.

This chain's CDR3 is CASSFSSVGPGGEQFF. CDR3 in DNA: TGCGCCAGCAGCTTCTCTAGCGTCGGGCCCGGGGGTGAGCAGTTCTTC. The rearrangement joins TRBV5-1 to TRBJ2-1, with D perhaps matching TRBD2 (6 bases). V was pared by 2 bases and J by 9 bases, with 21 bases between. There are 16 residues in the CDR3. CDR1 is SGHRS, CDR2 YFSETQ, per germline.

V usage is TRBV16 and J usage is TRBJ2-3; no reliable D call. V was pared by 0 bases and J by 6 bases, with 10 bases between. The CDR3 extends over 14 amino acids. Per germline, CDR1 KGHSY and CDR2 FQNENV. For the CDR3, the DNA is TGTGCCAGCAGCCAATCTAGGCGCGGCGATACGCAGTATTTT. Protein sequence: CASSQSRRGDTQYF.

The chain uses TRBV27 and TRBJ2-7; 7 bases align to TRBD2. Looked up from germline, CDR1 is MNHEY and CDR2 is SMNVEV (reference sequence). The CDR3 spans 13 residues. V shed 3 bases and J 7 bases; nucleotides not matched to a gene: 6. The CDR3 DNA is TGTGCCAGCAGTTTTAGCAGGGAGGGGGAGCAGTACTTC. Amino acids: CASSFSREGEQYF.

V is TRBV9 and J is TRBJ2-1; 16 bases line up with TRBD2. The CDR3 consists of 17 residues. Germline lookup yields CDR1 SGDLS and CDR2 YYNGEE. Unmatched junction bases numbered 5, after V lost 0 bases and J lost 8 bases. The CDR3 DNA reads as TGTGCCAGCAGCGTAGAGGCGGGACTAGCGGGAGGGGATGAGCAGTTCTTC. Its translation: CASSVEAGLAGGDEQFF.

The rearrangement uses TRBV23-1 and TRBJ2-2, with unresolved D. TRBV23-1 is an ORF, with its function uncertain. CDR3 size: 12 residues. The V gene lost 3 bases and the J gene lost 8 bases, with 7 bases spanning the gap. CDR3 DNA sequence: TGCGCCAGCAGTCATACCGGGGGGGAGCTGTTTTTT. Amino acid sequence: CASSHTGGELFF.

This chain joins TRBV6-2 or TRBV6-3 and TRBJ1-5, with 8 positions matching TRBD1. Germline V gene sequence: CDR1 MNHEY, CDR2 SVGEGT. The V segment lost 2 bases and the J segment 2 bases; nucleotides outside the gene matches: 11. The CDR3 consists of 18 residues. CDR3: CASSYVPRTGSGNQPQHF. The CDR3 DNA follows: TGTGCCAGCAGTTACGTGCCCCGGACAGGGAGCGGCAATCAGCCCCAGCATTTT.

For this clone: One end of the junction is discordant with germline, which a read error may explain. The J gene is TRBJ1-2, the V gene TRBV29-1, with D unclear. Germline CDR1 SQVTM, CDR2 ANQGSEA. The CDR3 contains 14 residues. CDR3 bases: TGCAGCGTTGAAGATCAAGAGGGTTCCTATTGCTACACCTTC. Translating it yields CSVEDQEGSYCYTF.

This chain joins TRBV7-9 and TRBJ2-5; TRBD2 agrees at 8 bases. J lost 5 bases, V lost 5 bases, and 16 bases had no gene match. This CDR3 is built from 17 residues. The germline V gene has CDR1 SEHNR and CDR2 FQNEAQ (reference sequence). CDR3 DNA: TGTGCCAGCAGCACAACCGTTCGAGCGGGAGACTCGGAGACCCAGTACTTC. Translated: CASSTTVRAGDSETQYF.

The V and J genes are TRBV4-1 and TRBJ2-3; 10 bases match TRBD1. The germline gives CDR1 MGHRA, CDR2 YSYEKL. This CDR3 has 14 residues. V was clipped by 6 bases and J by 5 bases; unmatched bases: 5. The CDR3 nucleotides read TGCGCCAGCAGGCCGACAGGGGGCGAAGATACGCAGTATTTT. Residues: CASRPTGGEDTQYF.

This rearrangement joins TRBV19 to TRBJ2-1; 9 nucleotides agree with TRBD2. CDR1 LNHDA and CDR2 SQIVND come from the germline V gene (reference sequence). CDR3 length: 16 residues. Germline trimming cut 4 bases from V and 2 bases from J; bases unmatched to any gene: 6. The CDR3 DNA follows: TGTGCCAGTAGTAGGACTAGCGAACTTCCCTACAATGAGCAGTTCTTC. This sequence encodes CASSRTSELPYNEQFF.

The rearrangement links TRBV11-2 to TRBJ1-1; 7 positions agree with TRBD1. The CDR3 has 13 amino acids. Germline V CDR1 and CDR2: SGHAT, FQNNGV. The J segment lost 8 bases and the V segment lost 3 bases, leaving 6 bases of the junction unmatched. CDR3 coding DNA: TGTGCCAGCAGCTTTGGACAGGATGTCGAAGCTTTCTTT. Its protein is CASSFGQDVEAFF. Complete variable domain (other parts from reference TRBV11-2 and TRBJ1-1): EAGVAQSPRYKIIEKRQSVAFWCNPISGHATLYWYQQILGQGPKLLIQFQNNGVVDDSQLPKDRFSAERLKGVDSTLKIQPAKLEDSAVYLCASSFGQDVEAFFGQGTRLTVV.